This T cell receptor beta chain was identified during a study of preoperative IRX-2 immunotherapy in early breast cancer. Trimming took 4 bases from V and 8 from J, leaving 15 bases between them. CDR1 and CDR2 (germline): SGHNT, YENEEA. The CDR3 contains 14 residues. Stated treatment: preoperative locoregional IRX-2 cytokine immunotherapy. This phase Ib study tested locoregional IRX-2 cytokine immunotherapy given before surgery. Assay: immunoSEQ multiplex PCR; the TCRdb copy retains only in-frame clones and omits some. Counted here are under 35,000 clones, 82% occurring once; the ten biggest clones make up 3% to 3.5%.

This material was obtained from a patient treated with IRX-2 immunotherapy. This TCR came from a human donor with breast cancer. The rearrangement links TRBV11-3 to TRBJ2-1; tentative D call: TRBD2 (5 bases). The chain's CDR3 is CASSYDGSSDEQFF. CDR3 coding DNA: TGTGCCAGCAGCTACGATGGGAGTTCGGATGAGCAGTTCTTC.